The 4 T cell receptor beta chains given below trace back to one sample, sequenced in a study of OX40 agonist ivuxolimab in advanced cancers. The protocol was immunoSEQ multiplex PCR, while the TCRdb copy is restricted to in-frame clones and leaves out a portion. This sample has around 21,000 clones, with approximately 81% found just once. This material consisted of CD4+ or CD8+ T cells sorted from blood, taken in a trial of the OX40 agonist ivuxolimab. The receptors were gathered from an adult with an advanced solid tumor such as melanoma, head and neck, liver or kidney cancer.

V and J are TRBV5-1 and TRBJ1-1, with D maybe TRBD1 (6 bases). Trimming cost V 2 bases and J 7 bases, with 18 bases left between them. This CDR3 spans 15 amino acids. CDR1 SGHRS and CDR2 YFSETQ come from the germline V gene. CDR3 in DNA: TGCGCCAGCAGCTTCCCGGAAGGGGGACGGGATGAAGCTTTCTTT. This translates into CASSFPEGGRDEAFF.

The chain uses TRBV4-2 and TRBJ2-3; TRBD2 might be the D (5 bases). V lost 2 bases to trimming and J lost 1 base, with 7 bases between them. The CDR3 is made up of 14 amino acids. Germline-derived CDR1 and CDR2 are LGHNA and YNFKEQ. CDR3 amino acids: CASSQNSGTDTQYF. The CDR3 DNA sequence: TGTGCCAGCAGCCAAAATAGCGGCACAGATACGCAGTATTTT.

The chain couples TRBV6-1 to TRBJ1-6; the D gene is possibly TRBD1 (5 bases). Looked up from germline, CDR1 is MNHNS and CDR2 is SASEGT. Trimming shortened V by 3 bases and J by 13 bases, and 19 bases separated the two germline ends. This CDR3 is built from 15 residues. CDR3 sequence reads: CASSDLGFGGAPLHF. The CDR3 DNA sequence: TGTGCCAGCAGTGATTTAGGGTTTGGAGGGGCTCCCCTCCACTTT.

The chain links TRBV9 to TRBJ1-1, with a tentative D call TRBD1 (5 bases). The ends were cut back, 4 bases at V and 6 bases at J, with 13 bases in the middle. CDR3 length equals 13 residues. CDR1 SGDLS and CDR2 YYNGEE come from the germline V gene. CDR3 sequence (DNA): TGTGCCAGCAGCTCGCTGACAGTAGCTGAAGCTTTCTTT. It translates to CASSSLTVAEAFF.